The rows below give T cell receptor beta chains drawn from one sample of a study of blood T cell repertoires in COVID-19. Libraries were prepared by immunoSEQ multiplex PCR; TCRdb keeps only in-frame clonotypes and omits some of them. The repertoire holds a few hundred thousand clones, with about nine tenths as singletons. Material for sequencing was PBMCs or T cells enriched from blood (not recorded which). The receptors were sampled from a man aged 35 to 55 who had recovered from COVID-19. Each CDR3 is given with its conserved first and last residue. The order of the fields is D gene, J gene, V gene, clone size, CDR3 DNA, CDR3 protein. A D gene is named only where the DNA matches it firmly. Only some rows state a clone size, as once, few, many or a class for expanded clones.

d_call: .
j_call: TRBJ1-2
v_call: TRBV15
clone_size: .
cdr3_nt: TGTGCCACCAGCAGAGATACAGCTTACTATGGCTACACCTTC
cdr3_aa: CATSRDTAYYGYTF

d_call: TRBD2
j_call: TRBJ2-1
v_call: TRBV2
clone_size: .
cdr3_nt: TGTGCCAGCAGCCTGGGACTAGCGGGGAGAACCTACAATGAGCAGTTCTTC
cdr3_aa: CASSLGLAGRTYNEQFF

d_call: .
j_call: TRBJ2-1
v_call: TRBV15
clone_size: .
cdr3_nt: TGTGCCACCAGCAGAGAGGAAAGGGGAGGAGGGCAGTTCTTC
cdr3_aa: CATSREERGGGQFF

d_call: .
j_call: TRBJ1-6
v_call: TRBV6-5
clone_size: few
cdr3_nt: TGTGCCAGCGGGGACTTCCTCCCCCTCCACTTT
cdr3_aa: CASGDFLPLHF

d_call: .
j_call: TRBJ1-4
v_call: TRBV19
clone_size: .
cdr3_nt: TGTGCCAGTAGGGTACAGGGAAGTAATGAAAAACTGTTTTTT
cdr3_aa: CASRVQGSNEKLFF

d_call: .
j_call: TRBJ2-5
v_call: TRBV2
clone_size: .
cdr3_nt: TGTGCCAGCAGTGACGCCCTCGGCAGGGGCCAAGAGACCCAGTACTTC
cdr3_aa: CASSDALGRGQETQYF

d_call: TRBD1
j_call: TRBJ2-7
v_call: TRBV9
clone_size: few
cdr3_nt: TGTGCCACCCGTAGGGACAGAGCCTACGAGCAGTACTTC
cdr3_aa: CATRRDRAYEQYF

d_call: .
j_call: TRBJ1-2
v_call: TRBV3-1/TRBV3-2
clone_size: once
cdr3_nt: TGTGCCAGCAGCCAAGAGGGTGGAGGTGGCTACACCTTC
cdr3_aa: CASSQEGGGGYTF

d_call: TRBD2
j_call: TRBJ2-3
v_call: TRBV6-2/TRBV6-3
clone_size: .
cdr3_nt: TGTGCCAGCAGTGGCCCAAAGCGGGGGGGCCTAAATACGCAGTATTTT
cdr3_aa: CASSGPKRGGLNTQYF

d_call: TRBD1
j_call: TRBJ2-7
v_call: TRBV5-6
clone_size: .
cdr3_nt: TGTGCCAGCAGCTTATCCGGGACAGGGAGCTACGAGCAGTACTTC
cdr3_aa: CASSLSGTGSYEQYF

d_call: .
j_call: TRBJ1-5
v_call: TRBV28
clone_size: .
cdr3_nt: TGTGCCAGCAGCCTACTTCCGGGATTAGATCAGCCCCAGCATTTT
cdr3_aa: CASSLLPGLDQPQHF

d_call: TRBD1
j_call: TRBJ2-1
v_call: TRBV4-1
clone_size: .
cdr3_nt: TGCGCCAGCAGCCAAGAGCCGGGACAGGGGGCAAATGAGCAGTTCTTC
cdr3_aa: CASSQEPGQGANEQFF

d_call: TRBD2
j_call: TRBJ2-2
v_call: TRBV6-5
clone_size: .
cdr3_nt: TGTGCCAGCAGTAGCCGACTAGCGGGAGAGGGGGAGCTGTTTTTT
cdr3_aa: CASSSRLAGEGELFF

d_call: TRBD1
j_call: TRBJ1-2
v_call: TRBV27
clone_size: .
cdr3_nt: TGTGCCAGCAGTTGGGACAGGTACTATGGCTACACCTTC
cdr3_aa: CASSWDRYYGYTF

d_call: .
j_call: TRBJ2-5
v_call: TRBV19
clone_size: few
cdr3_nt: TGTGCCAGTAGTATGACTGAGCAAGAGACCCAGTACTTC
cdr3_aa: CASSMTEQETQYF

d_call: TRBD1
j_call: TRBJ1-4
v_call: TRBV30
clone_size: .
cdr3_nt: TGTGCCTGGAGTGTACCGCGGCATGCCTACAGGGGGGGCGAACTGTTTTTT
cdr3_aa: CAWSVPRHAYRGGELFF

d_call: .
j_call: TRBJ2-3
v_call: TRBV9
clone_size: .
cdr3_nt: TGTGCCAGCAGCGTAGCCTCTAATTGGTTAGATACGCAGTATTTT
cdr3_aa: CASSVASNWLDTQYF

d_call: .
j_call: TRBJ1-4
v_call: TRBV19
clone_size: .
cdr3_nt: TGTGCCAGTTCCACTCTCGGGTCGACTAATGAAAAACTGTTTTTT
cdr3_aa: CASSTLGSTNEKLFF

d_call: TRBD2
j_call: TRBJ2-5
v_call: TRBV6-5
clone_size: .
cdr3_nt: TGTGCCAGCACCCGAAGCGGGGTCCAAGAGACCCAGTACTTC
cdr3_aa: CASTRSGVQETQYF

d_call: TRBD2
j_call: TRBJ2-7
v_call: TRBV14
clone_size: .
cdr3_nt: TGTGCCAGCAGCCAGCTAGCGGGCGTCTCCTACGAGCAGTACTTC
cdr3_aa: CASSQLAGVSYEQYF

d_call: TRBD1
j_call: TRBJ2-3
v_call: TRBV28
clone_size: .
cdr3_nt: TGTGCCAGCAGCCGACATTGGACAGGGAGTGCAGATACGCAGTATTTT
cdr3_aa: CASSRHWTGSADTQYF

d_call: .
j_call: TRBJ1-5
v_call: TRBV18
clone_size: .
cdr3_nt: TGTGCCAGCTCACCGGGGAGGGCGAGCAATCAGCCCCAGCATTTT
cdr3_aa: CASSPGRASNQPQHF

d_call: TRBD2
j_call: TRBJ2-3
v_call: TRBV3-1/TRBV3-2
clone_size: .
cdr3_nt: TGTGCCAGCAGCCCGAGCGGGGGGGGCCTCACAGATACGCAGTATTTT
cdr3_aa: CASSPSGGGLTDTQYF

d_call: .
j_call: TRBJ1-2
v_call: TRBV13
clone_size: .
cdr3_nt: TGTGCCAGCAGCTTAGGCGCGACAGGAGAGACCTTCTATGGCTACACCTTC
cdr3_aa: CASSLGATGETFYGYTF

d_call: TRBD2
j_call: TRBJ2-5
v_call: TRBV7-2
clone_size: .
cdr3_nt: TGTGCCAGCAGCGGGACTAGCGGGGGGCAAGAGACCCAGTACTTC
cdr3_aa: CASSGTSGGQETQYF

d_call: .
j_call: TRBJ1-5
v_call: TRBV2
clone_size: .
cdr3_nt: TGTGCCAGCAGTGGGGGAGGGTTTCAGCCCCAGCATTTT
cdr3_aa: CASSGGGFQPQHF

d_call: .
j_call: TRBJ2-5
v_call: TRBV10-2
clone_size: .
cdr3_nt: TGCGCCAGCAGTGAGCCTACCTTGATAGGTGCGGGAAACGATTGGGGAGAGACCCAGTACTTC
cdr3_aa: CASSEPTLIGAGNDWGETQYF

d_call: .
j_call: TRBJ1-4
v_call: TRBV5-1
clone_size: .
cdr3_nt: TGCGCCAGCAGCTTGGTTGGAGGACCGAATGAAAAACTGTTTTTT
cdr3_aa: CASSLVGGPNEKLFF

d_call: TRBD2
j_call: TRBJ2-1
v_call: TRBV2
clone_size: .
cdr3_nt: TGTGCCAGCTTCAAAGGAAGCGGGACGTACAATGAGCAGTTCTTC
cdr3_aa: CASFKGSGTYNEQFF

d_call: TRBD1
j_call: TRBJ2-7
v_call: TRBV3-1/TRBV3-2
clone_size: once
cdr3_nt: TGTGCCAGCAGCAAAGGGACAGGGAAGGGTCGCGAGCAGTACTTC
cdr3_aa: CASSKGTGKGREQYF

d_call: .
j_call: TRBJ1-3
v_call: TRBV5-1
clone_size: .
cdr3_nt: TGCGCCAGCAGCTTGGGCGGGACCTCCTCTGGAAACACCATATATTTT
cdr3_aa: CASSLGGTSSGNTIYF

d_call: TRBD1
j_call: TRBJ2-7
v_call: TRBV15
clone_size: .
cdr3_nt: TGTGCCACCAGCGAGGCGGGGCCGGGACAGGGAGAAAGCGAGCAGTACTTC
cdr3_aa: CATSEAGPGQGESEQYF

d_call: .
j_call: TRBJ1-1
v_call: TRBV28
clone_size: .
cdr3_nt: TGTGCCAGCAGTGACCCGGGGACTGAAGCTTTCTTT
cdr3_aa: CASSDPGTEAFF

d_call: TRBD2
j_call: TRBJ2-7
v_call: TRBV20-1
clone_size: .
cdr3_nt: TGCAGTGCTAGTCTCCCCCCCGGGCGGGGGGGCTCCGAGCAGTACTTC
cdr3_aa: CSASLPPGRGGSEQYF

d_call: .
j_call: TRBJ1-5
v_call: TRBV12-5
clone_size: .
cdr3_nt: TGTGCTAGTGCCCCGCCCGCGGGGGCTTTCGGGCAGCCCCAGCATTTT
cdr3_aa: CASAPPAGAFGQPQHF

d_call: .
j_call: TRBJ1-1
v_call: TRBV11-3
clone_size: few
cdr3_nt: TGTGCCAGCGCAGGGGCTGCCAACACTGAAGCTTTCTTT
cdr3_aa: CASAGAANTEAFF

d_call: .
j_call: TRBJ2-6
v_call: TRBV6-1
clone_size: .
cdr3_nt: TGTGCCAGCAGTGTTCGGGGAGGAAGGTTCTCTGGGGCCAACGTCCTGACTTTC
cdr3_aa: CASSVRGGRFSGANVLTF

d_call: TRBD2
j_call: TRBJ2-2
v_call: TRBV27
clone_size: .
cdr3_nt: TGTGCCAGCAGTTTATTGGCTAGCGGGAGGGTCGGGGAGCTGTTTTTT
cdr3_aa: CASSLLASGRVGELFF

d_call: .
j_call: TRBJ1-5
v_call: TRBV10-2
clone_size: .
cdr3_nt: TGCGCCAGCAGTGAGCCGTTTGGGCACCAGCATTTT
cdr3_aa: CASSEPFGHQHF

d_call: TRBD1
j_call: TRBJ1-4
v_call: TRBV5-4
clone_size: once
cdr3_nt: TGTGCCAGCAGCGGGGACAGGGGACTCGGTGAAAAACTGTTTTTT
cdr3_aa: CASSGDRGLGEKLFF

d_call: .
j_call: TRBJ2-7
v_call: TRBV2
clone_size: once
cdr3_nt: TGTGCCAGCAGTGCGACAGGGGAGGGCTACGAGCAGTACTTC
cdr3_aa: CASSATGEGYEQYF

d_call: .
j_call: TRBJ1-1
v_call: TRBV7-8
clone_size: .
cdr3_nt: TGTGCCAGCAGCTTAACGGCGGGAAACACTGAAGCTTTCTTT
cdr3_aa: CASSLTAGNTEAFF

d_call: TRBD2
j_call: TRBJ2-1
v_call: TRBV7-8
clone_size: .
cdr3_nt: TGTGCCAGCAGCTTAACGGGAGGCCGATACAATGAGCAGTTCTTC
cdr3_aa: CASSLTGGRYNEQFF

d_call: TRBD1
j_call: TRBJ1-6
v_call: TRBV2
clone_size: .
cdr3_nt: TGTGCCAGCAGCCGGGACAGGGAATCACCCCTCCACTTT
cdr3_aa: CASSRDRESPLHF

d_call: .
j_call: TRBJ2-5
v_call: TRBV30
clone_size: .
cdr3_nt: TGTGCCTGGAGTGACTCCCTTTTCGAGACCCAGTACTTC
cdr3_aa: CAWSDSLFETQYF

d_call: TRBD1
j_call: TRBJ1-6
v_call: TRBV18
clone_size: .
cdr3_nt: TGTGCCAGCTCACCACGGGGACAGGGGGGGTCCTATAATTCACCCCTCCACTTT
cdr3_aa: CASSPRGQGGSYNSPLHF

d_call: TRBD2
j_call: TRBJ2-3
v_call: TRBV5-1
clone_size: once
cdr3_nt: TGCGCCAGCAGCCTTACCCCACTAGCGGGAGGGCAAGGGGCAGATACGCAGTATTTT
cdr3_aa: CASSLTPLAGGQGADTQYF

d_call: TRBD2
j_call: TRBJ2-1
v_call: TRBV19
clone_size: .
cdr3_nt: TGTGCCAGTAGTACAATCGTGGGACTAGCGGCCTACAATGAGCAGTTCTTC
cdr3_aa: CASSTIVGLAAYNEQFF

d_call: TRBD2
j_call: TRBJ2-1
v_call: TRBV7-2
clone_size: .
cdr3_nt: TGTGCCAGCAGCCCTAGGACTAGCGCCCACAATGAGCAGTTCTTC
cdr3_aa: CASSPRTSAHNEQFF

d_call: TRBD1
j_call: TRBJ1-1
v_call: TRBV5-1
clone_size: .
cdr3_nt: TGCGCCAGCAGCGCCACAGGGGGCACTGAAGCTTTCTTT
cdr3_aa: CASSATGGTEAFF

d_call: .
j_call: TRBJ2-7
v_call: TRBV9
clone_size: .
cdr3_nt: TGTGCCAGCAGCGGCCGGGGTGGGACAGGGCTCTCGGAGCGGGAGATTTACGAGCAGTACTTC
cdr3_aa: CASSGRGGTGLSEREIYEQYF

d_call: .
j_call: TRBJ1-2
v_call: TRBV12-3/TRBV12-4
clone_size: .
cdr3_nt: TGTGCCAGCAGTTTAAACACCGTCTATGGCTACACCTTC
cdr3_aa: CASSLNTVYGYTF

d_call: TRBD1
j_call: TRBJ1-1
v_call: TRBV27
clone_size: .
cdr3_nt: TGTGCCAGCAGCGTGGGACAGTCGGGTTCTGAAGCTTTCTTT
cdr3_aa: CASSVGQSGSEAFF

d_call: TRBD1
j_call: TRBJ1-2
v_call: TRBV2
clone_size: .
cdr3_nt: TGTGCCAGCAGGGCCCGCAGGACAGGAAACTATGGCTACACCTTC
cdr3_aa: CASRARRTGNYGYTF

d_call: .
j_call: TRBJ1-6
v_call: TRBV30
clone_size: .
cdr3_nt: TGTGCCTGGACAGGGGCGGCTAATTCACCCCTCCACTTT
cdr3_aa: CAWTGAANSPLHF

d_call: TRBD2
j_call: TRBJ2-1
v_call: TRBV5-1
clone_size: few
cdr3_nt: TGCGCCAGCAGCCCCACTAGCGGGGGGAGAGGCAATGAGCAGTTCTTC
cdr3_aa: CASSPTSGGRGNEQFF

d_call: .
j_call: TRBJ2-7
v_call: TRBV11-3
clone_size: .
cdr3_nt: TGTGCCAGCAGCCCCCGGTCGGGCGAGCAGTACTTC
cdr3_aa: CASSPRSGEQYF